A single sample gave rise to the 23 T cell receptor beta chains below, sequenced in a study of T cell responses to AZD1222 COVID-19 vaccine. Method: immunoSEQ multiplex PCR; TCRdb's copy keeps in-frame clones and lacks some. The sample holds some 150,000 clones, about 92% seen once. The sample was peripheral blood, taken on day 0 of AZD1222 vaccination. These receptors were collected from an adult in good health.

The chain employs TRBV5-1 and TRBJ1-2; no clear D gene. V lost 2 bases to trimming and J lost 2 bases, with 7 bases between them. Germline values: CDR1 SGHRS, CDR2 YFSETQ. CDR3 size: 13 residues. Here the CDR3 reads CASSFAGNYGYTF. CDR3 DNA: TGCGCCAGCAGCTTCGCAGGAAACTATGGCTACACCTTC.

The chain has TRBV7-8 and TRBJ2-7; D is possibly TRBD1 (6 bases). The CDR3 contains 14 residues. The germline V and J ends were trimmed by 2 bases and 3 bases, with 11 bases remaining between them. Per the germline V gene, CDR1 is SGHVS and CDR2 is FQNEAQ. Here the CDR3 reads CASSLSQGLYEQYF. As DNA, the CDR3 is TGTGCCAGCAGCTTATCACAGGGCCTCTACGAGCAGTACTTC.

V and J are TRBV18 and TRBJ1-5; D is unclear. V shed 6 bases and J shed 2 bases, with 14 bases lying between them. From germline, CDR1 is KGHSH and CDR2 LQKENI. CDR3 length: 15 residues. CDR3 sequence reads: CASSRTQEGNQPQHF. The DNA of the CDR3 is TGTGCCAGCTCGCGGACCCAGGAGGGCAATCAGCCCCAGCATTTT. Using reference TRBV18 and TRBJ1-5 for the parts outside the CDR3, the full variable domain is NAGVMQNPRHLVRRRGQEARLRCSPMKGHSHVYWYRQLPEEGLKFMVYLQKENIIDESGMPKERFSAEFPKEGPSILRIQQVVRGDSAAYFCASSRTQEGNQPQHFGDGTRLSIL.

This sequence joins TRBV5-4 and TRBJ2-5; D remains unclear. Trimming stripped 4 bases from V and 0 bases from J, with 16 bases between. This CDR3 has 16 residues. Germline V gene lookup returns CDR1 SGHNT and CDR2 YYREEE (reference sequence). This chain's CDR3 is CASSPDPTTNQETQYF. In nucleotides, the CDR3 is TGTGCCAGCAGCCCTGATCCGACGACCAACCAAGAGACCCAGTACTTC.

This chain connects TRBV6-5 to TRBJ1-3, with D perhaps TRBD1 (5 bases). This CDR3 is 14 amino acids long. Germline V gives CDR1 MNHEY, CDR2 SVGAGI. V was pared by 5 bases and J by 4 bases, with 12 bases between. The CDR3 DNA is TGTGCCAGCAGTCCCGGGACGGTAGGAAACACCATATATTTT. Amino acid sequence: CASSPGTVGNTIYF.

This chain links TRBV5-4 with TRBJ2-7; D gene unclear. Germline V gives CDR1 SGHNT, CDR2 YYREEE (reference sequence). The CDR3 loop spans 16 amino acids. V lost 2 bases and J 4 bases, leaving 19 bases between the germline ends. Here the CDR3 reads CASSFHVGPTSYEQYF. The CDR3 bases are TGTGCCAGCAGCTTTCATGTAGGGCCTACGTCTTACGAGCAGTACTTC.

The CDR3 loop reads CASGRTGTGHGYTF. In nucleotides, the CDR3 is TGTGCTAGTGGTCGAACCGGGACAGGGCATGGCTACACCTTC. The chain is built from TRBV12-5 and TRBJ1-2; TRBD1 matches 9 bases. CDR3 length: 14 residues. CDR1 is LGHNT and CDR2 is FRNRAP in the germline V gene. The V and J ends lost 5 bases and 6 bases, in that order; junction bases with no gene match: 7.

This chain joins TRBV28 and TRBJ1-1; D is uncertain. V was cut by 2 bases and J by 5 bases, with 9 bases left in between. This CDR3 spans 13 amino acids. CDR1 and CDR2 from the germline V gene are MDHEN and SYDVKM. In nucleotides, the CDR3 is TGTGCCAGCAGTTTAATATCTCGAACTGAAGCTTTCTTT. Its protein is CASSLISRTEAFF.

The CDR3 DNA is TGCGCCAGCAGCCAAGAGGAGACGCGGACCTACGAGCAGTACTTC. Translation gives CASSQEETRTYEQYF. V usage is TRBV4-1 and J usage is TRBJ2-7; D remains unclear. Trimming stripped 0 bases from V and 2 bases from J, with 11 bases between. This CDR3 is 15 amino acids long. The germline CDR1 and CDR2 sequences are MGHRA and YSYEKL.

The chain uses TRBV5-1 and TRBJ2-1; perhaps TRBD2 as D (5 bases). The ends were cut back, 1 base at V and 4 bases at J, with 15 bases in the middle. Germline assignment: CDR1 SGHRS and CDR2 YFSETQ. The CDR3 is made up of 16 amino acids. This CDR3 is CASSLNRGRVYNEQFF. Here the CDR3 DNA reads TGCGCCAGCAGCTTGAATAGAGGGAGAGTTTACAATGAGCAGTTCTTC.

The genes are TRBV5-1 and TRBJ1-1, with unresolved D. The CDR3 spans 14 residues. V gave up 4 bases and J gave up 2 bases, with 12 bases separating them. CDR1 and CDR2 from the germline V gene are SGHRS and YFSETQ. The DNA for the CDR3 is TGCGCCAGCAGCCTCTTTCGGGGTAACACTGAAGCTTTCTTT. It translates to CASSLFRGNTEAFF.

V usage is TRBV6-2 or TRBV6-3 and J usage is TRBJ2-7; TRBD2 aligns across 9 bases. The CDR3 consists of 14 residues. With V trimmed by 5 bases and J by 4 bases, 6 bases remained unmatched. In germline, CDR1 is MNHEY, CDR2 SVGEGT. CDR3 nucleotide sequence: TGTGCCAGCAGTCGGATCAGCGGGGGGTACGAGCAGTACTTC. It is translated as CASSRISGGYEQYF.

The J gene is TRBJ2-7, the V gene TRBV9; D remains ambiguous. Germline CDR1 SGDLS, CDR2 YYNGEE. The CDR3 spans 14 residues. Trimming removed 0 bases at V and 0 bases at J, with 7 bases between. The DNA for the CDR3 is TGTGCCAGCAGCGTAGAAAGGTCCTCCTACGAGCAGTACTTC. Its translation: CASSVERSSYEQYF.

CDR3 region: CASSQQQINEKLFF. In DNA, the CDR3 is TGCGCCAGCAGCCAGCAACAGATTAATGAAAAACTGTTTTTT. The chain has TRBV4-1 and TRBJ1-4; D is undetermined. This CDR3 region has 14 residues. Per germline, CDR1 MGHRA and CDR2 YSYEKL. Deletions cut 3 bases from V and 4 bases from J, with 9 bases between.

V is TRBV6-2 or TRBV6-3 and J is TRBJ1-1; D gene ambiguous. Trimming shortened V by 0 bases and J by 0 bases, and 8 bases separated the two germline ends. The germline V gene has CDR1 MNHEY and CDR2 SVGEGT. CDR3 length equals 15 residues. This chain's CDR3 is CASSYSPPMNTEAFF. The CDR3 coding sequence is TGTGCCAGCAGTTACTCTCCCCCTATGAACACTGAAGCTTTCTTT.

This chain connects TRBV5-1 to TRBJ1-4; 11 bases are a match to TRBD1. The CDR3 has 15 amino acids. V shed 0 bases and J 8 bases; nucleotides not matched to a gene: 3. The germline gives CDR1 SGHRS, CDR2 YFSETQ. The CDR3 DNA reads TGCGCCAGCAGCTTGGAAGGGACAGGGGGAGAAAAACTGTTTTTT. Protein sequence: CASSLEGTGGEKLFF. Together with reference TRBV5-1 and TRBJ1-4, the CDR3 gives the full variable domain: KAGVTQTPRYLIKTRGQQVTLSCSPISGHRSVSWYQQTPGQGLQFLFEYFSETQRNKGNFPGRFSGRQFSNSRSEMNVSTLELGDSALYLCASSLEGTGGEKLFFGSGTQLSVL.

This chain joins TRBV2 and TRBJ2-1; D possibly uses TRBD1 or TRBD2 (5 bases each). The length of the CDR3 is 14 residues. Trimming removed 0 bases at V and 12 bases at J, with 15 bases between. Germline values: CDR1 SNHLY, CDR2 FYNNEI. This chain's CDR3 is CASSEAIARGPQFF. In DNA form, the CDR3 reads TGTGCCAGCAGTGAAGCCATAGCTCGGGGCCCGCAGTTCTTC.

Only one count was recorded for this clone. The chain links TRBV9 to TRBJ1-6; 7 nucleotides match TRBD1. The CDR3 runs to 15 residues. Germline CDR1 reads SGDLS; CDR2 reads YYNGEE. V lost 0 bases and J lost 8; bases outside the gene matches: 5. The CDR3 DNA reads TGTGCCAGCAGCGTAGATGTGACAGGGCATTCACCCCTCCACTTT. It encodes CASSVDVTGHSPLHF.

The rearrangement uses TRBV7-2 and TRBJ1-2, with TRBD1 matching over 7 bases. CDR3 size: 14 residues. The germline V gene has CDR1 SGHTA and CDR2 FQGNSA. The J segment lost 8 bases and the V segment lost 5 bases, leaving 11 bases of the junction unmatched. CDR3 nucleotide sequence: TGTGCCAGCAGCAATCGACAGGGAGAGGGCGGCTACACCTTC. This encodes CASSNRQGEGGYTF.

The chain carries TRBV19 and TRBJ2-5; TRBD2 agrees at 12 bases. CDR1 is LNHDA and CDR2 is SQIVND in the germline V gene (reference sequence). The CDR3 is 15 amino acids. Unmatched junction bases numbered 6, after V lost 5 bases and J lost 5 bases. CDR3 region: CASSQLAGGIETQYF. The CDR3 nucleotides read TGTGCCAGTAGTCAACTAGCGGGGGGTATCGAGACCCAGTACTTC.

The rearrangement uses TRBV25-1 and TRBJ1-6, with a tentative D call TRBD1 (6 bases). Germline assignment: CDR1 MGHDK and CDR2 SYGVNS. V lost 5 bases and J 4 bases, leaving 15 bases between the germline ends. This CDR3 comprises 16 residues. The CDR3 region has the DNA TGTGCCAGCAGTCCCGGGGGCAGGGGATATAATTCACCCCTCCACTTT. The encoded protein is CASSPGGRGYNSPLHF.

V gene TRBV7-9 combines with J gene TRBJ1-6, with D possibly TRBD1 on 5 matching bases. The CDR3 runs to 16 residues. V was clipped by 4 bases and J by 6 bases, with 16 bases between them. CDR1 is SEHNR, CDR2 FQNEAQ, per germline (reference sequence). DNA of the CDR3: TGTGCCAGCAGCTCACCTACCCGGGACTTTAATTCACCCCTCCACTTT. Residues: CASSSPTRDFNSPLHF.

This chain joins TRBV3-1 (or the pseudogene TRBV3-2) and TRBJ1-2; 7 bases align to TRBD1. Trimming removed 0 bases from V and 8 bases from J; junction bases left unmatched: 9. CDR3 size: 15 residues. CDR1 and CDR2 (germline): LGHDT, YNNKEL (reference sequence). CDR3 sequence: CASSQDEVRGSGYTF. As DNA, the CDR3 is TGTGCCAGCAGCCAAGATGAGGTCAGGGGGTCGGGCTACACCTTC.